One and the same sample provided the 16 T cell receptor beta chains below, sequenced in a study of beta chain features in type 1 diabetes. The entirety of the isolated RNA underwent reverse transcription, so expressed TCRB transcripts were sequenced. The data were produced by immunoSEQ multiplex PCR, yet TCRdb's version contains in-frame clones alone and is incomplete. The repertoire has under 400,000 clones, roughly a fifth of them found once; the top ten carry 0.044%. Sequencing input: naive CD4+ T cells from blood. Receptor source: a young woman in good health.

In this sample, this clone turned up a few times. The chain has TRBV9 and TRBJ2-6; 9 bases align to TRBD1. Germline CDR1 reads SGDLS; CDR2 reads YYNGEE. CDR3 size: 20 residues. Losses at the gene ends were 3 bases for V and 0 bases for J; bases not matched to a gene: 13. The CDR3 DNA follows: TGTGCCAGCAGCGCCACAACCCCGGGACAGGGATACTCTGGGGCCAACGTCCTGACTTTC. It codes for CASSATTPGQGYSGANVLTF.

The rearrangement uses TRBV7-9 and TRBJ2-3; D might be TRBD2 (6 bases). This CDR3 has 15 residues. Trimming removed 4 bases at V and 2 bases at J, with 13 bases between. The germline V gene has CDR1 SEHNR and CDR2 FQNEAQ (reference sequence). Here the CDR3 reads CASSSVAVNTDTQYF. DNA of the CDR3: TGTGCCAGCAGCTCCGTAGCGGTAAACACAGATACGCAGTATTTT.

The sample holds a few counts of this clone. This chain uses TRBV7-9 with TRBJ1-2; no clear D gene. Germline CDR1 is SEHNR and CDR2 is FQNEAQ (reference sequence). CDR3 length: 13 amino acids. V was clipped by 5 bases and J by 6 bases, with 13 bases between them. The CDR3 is CASSPPRVDGYTF. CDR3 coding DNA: TGTGCCAGCAGCCCTCCCCGAGTAGATGGCTACACCTTC.

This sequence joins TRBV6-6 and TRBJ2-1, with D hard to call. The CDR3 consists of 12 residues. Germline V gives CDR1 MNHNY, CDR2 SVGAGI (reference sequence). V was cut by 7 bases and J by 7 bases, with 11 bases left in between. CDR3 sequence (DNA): TGTGCCAGCACGGGTTATTCGAATGAGCAGTTCTTC. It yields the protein CASTGYSNEQFF.

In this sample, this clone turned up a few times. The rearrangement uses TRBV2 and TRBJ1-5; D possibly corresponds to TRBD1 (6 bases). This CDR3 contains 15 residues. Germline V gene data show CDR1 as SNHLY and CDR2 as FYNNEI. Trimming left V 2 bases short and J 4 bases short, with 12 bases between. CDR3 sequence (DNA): TGTGCCAGCAGTGAAAGAGGACAGCTGAATCAGCCCCAGCATTTT. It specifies CASSERGQLNQPQHF.

CDR3 in amino acids: CASSYGASGITDTQYF. The CDR3 DNA sequence: TGTGCCAGCAGTTATGGGGCTAGCGGGATCACAGATACGCAGTATTTT. The chain has TRBV6-5 and TRBJ2-3; 9 nucleotides agree with TRBD2. Germline values: CDR1 MNHEY, CDR2 SVGAGI. Unmatched junction bases numbered 6, after V lost 3 bases and J lost 2 bases. The CDR3 has 16 residues.

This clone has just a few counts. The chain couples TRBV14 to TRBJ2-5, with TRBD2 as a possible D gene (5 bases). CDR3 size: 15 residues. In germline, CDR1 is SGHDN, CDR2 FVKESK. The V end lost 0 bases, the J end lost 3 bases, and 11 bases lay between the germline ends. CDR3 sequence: CASSQDREGEETQYF. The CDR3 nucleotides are TGTGCCAGCAGCCAAGATCGTGAGGGCGAAGAGACCCAGTACTTC.

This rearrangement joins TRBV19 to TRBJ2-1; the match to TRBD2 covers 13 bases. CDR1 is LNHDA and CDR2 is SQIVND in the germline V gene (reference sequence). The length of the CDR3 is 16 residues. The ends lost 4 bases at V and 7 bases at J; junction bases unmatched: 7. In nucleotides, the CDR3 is TGTGCCAGTAGTAAAACTAGCGGGAGGGCCGGTAATGAGCAGTTCTTC. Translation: CASSKTSGRAGNEQFF.

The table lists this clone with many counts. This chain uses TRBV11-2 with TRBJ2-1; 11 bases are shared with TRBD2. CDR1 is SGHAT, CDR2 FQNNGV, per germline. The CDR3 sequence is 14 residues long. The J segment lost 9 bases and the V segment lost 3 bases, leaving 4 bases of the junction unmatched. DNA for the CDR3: TGTGCCAGCAGCTTGGGACTAGCGGCAAGTGAGCAGTTCTTC. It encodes CASSLGLAASEQFF.

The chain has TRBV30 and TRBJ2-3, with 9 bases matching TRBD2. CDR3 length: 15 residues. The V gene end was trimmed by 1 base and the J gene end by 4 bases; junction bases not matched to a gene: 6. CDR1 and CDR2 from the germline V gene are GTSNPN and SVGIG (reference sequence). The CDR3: CAWSEGAGGPDTQYF. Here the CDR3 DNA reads TGTGCCTGGAGTGAGGGTGCGGGGGGGCCAGATACGCAGTATTTT.

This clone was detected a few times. CDR3 sequence (DNA): TGTGCCTTCCCCTGGTTGGGACAGGGGGTGAGTGGCTACACCTTC. This sequence encodes CAFPWLGQGVSGYTF. The V gene is TRBV21-1, the J gene TRBJ1-2; the D call TRBD1 from the table was never checked on the DNA. TRBV21-1 is reported as a pseudogene. This CDR3 spans 15 amino acids.

CDR3 nucleotides: TGTGCCTGGACCCTAACGTGGGAGGTGAACACTGAAGCTTTCTTT. As protein: CAWTLTWEVNTEAFF. This rearrangement joins TRBV30 to TRBJ1-1, with unresolved D. Germline-derived CDR1 and CDR2 are GTSNPN and SVGIG (reference sequence). The CDR3 covers 15 residues. V was trimmed by 4 bases and J by 0 bases, leaving 15 bases between them.

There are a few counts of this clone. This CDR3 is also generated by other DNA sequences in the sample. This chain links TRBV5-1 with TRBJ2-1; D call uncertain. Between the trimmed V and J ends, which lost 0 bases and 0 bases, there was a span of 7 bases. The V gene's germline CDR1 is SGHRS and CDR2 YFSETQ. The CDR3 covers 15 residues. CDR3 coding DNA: TGCGCCAGCAGCTTGGCGCCGAGCTCCTACAATGAGCAGTTCTTC. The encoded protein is CASSLAPSSYNEQFF. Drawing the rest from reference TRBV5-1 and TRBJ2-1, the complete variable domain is KAGVTQTPRYLIKTRGQQVTLSCSPISGHRSVSWYQQTPGQGLQFLFEYFSETQRNKGNFPGRFSGRQFSNSRSEMNVSTLELGDSALYLCASSLAPSSYNEQFFGPGTRLTVL.

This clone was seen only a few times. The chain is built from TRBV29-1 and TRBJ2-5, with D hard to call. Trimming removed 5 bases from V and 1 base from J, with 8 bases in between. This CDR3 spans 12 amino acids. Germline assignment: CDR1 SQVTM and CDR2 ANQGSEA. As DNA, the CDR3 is TGCAGCGTTAGCCCGATCCAAGAGACCCAGTACTTC. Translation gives CSVSPIQETQYF.

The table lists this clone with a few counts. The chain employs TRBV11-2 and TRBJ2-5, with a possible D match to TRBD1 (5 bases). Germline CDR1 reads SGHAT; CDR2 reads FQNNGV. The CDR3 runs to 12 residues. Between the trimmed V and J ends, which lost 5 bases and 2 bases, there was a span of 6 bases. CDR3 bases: TGTGCCAGCAGCAACAGGCAAGAGACCCAGTACTTC. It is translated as CASSNRQETQYF.

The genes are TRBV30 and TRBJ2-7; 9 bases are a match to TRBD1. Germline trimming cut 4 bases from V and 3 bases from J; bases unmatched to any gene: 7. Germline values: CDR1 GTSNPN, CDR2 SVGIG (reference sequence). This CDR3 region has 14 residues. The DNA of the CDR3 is TGTGCCTGGAACATTCCGGACAGGGGCTACGAGCAGTACTTC. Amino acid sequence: CAWNIPDRGYEQYF.